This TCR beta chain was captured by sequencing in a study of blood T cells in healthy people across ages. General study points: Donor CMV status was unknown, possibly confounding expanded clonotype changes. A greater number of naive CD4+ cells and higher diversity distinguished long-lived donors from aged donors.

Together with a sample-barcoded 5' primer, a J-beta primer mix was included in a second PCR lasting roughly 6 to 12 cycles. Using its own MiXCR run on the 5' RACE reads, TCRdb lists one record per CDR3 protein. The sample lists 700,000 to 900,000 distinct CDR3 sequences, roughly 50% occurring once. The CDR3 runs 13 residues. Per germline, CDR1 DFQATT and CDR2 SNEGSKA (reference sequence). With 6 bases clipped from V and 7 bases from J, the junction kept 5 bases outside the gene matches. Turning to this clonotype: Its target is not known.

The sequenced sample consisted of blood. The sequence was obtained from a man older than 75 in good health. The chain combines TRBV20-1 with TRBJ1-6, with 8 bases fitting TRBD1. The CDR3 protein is CSAFDRGNSPLHF. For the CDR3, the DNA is TGCAGTGCCTTCGACAGGGGCAATTCACCCCTCCACTTT.